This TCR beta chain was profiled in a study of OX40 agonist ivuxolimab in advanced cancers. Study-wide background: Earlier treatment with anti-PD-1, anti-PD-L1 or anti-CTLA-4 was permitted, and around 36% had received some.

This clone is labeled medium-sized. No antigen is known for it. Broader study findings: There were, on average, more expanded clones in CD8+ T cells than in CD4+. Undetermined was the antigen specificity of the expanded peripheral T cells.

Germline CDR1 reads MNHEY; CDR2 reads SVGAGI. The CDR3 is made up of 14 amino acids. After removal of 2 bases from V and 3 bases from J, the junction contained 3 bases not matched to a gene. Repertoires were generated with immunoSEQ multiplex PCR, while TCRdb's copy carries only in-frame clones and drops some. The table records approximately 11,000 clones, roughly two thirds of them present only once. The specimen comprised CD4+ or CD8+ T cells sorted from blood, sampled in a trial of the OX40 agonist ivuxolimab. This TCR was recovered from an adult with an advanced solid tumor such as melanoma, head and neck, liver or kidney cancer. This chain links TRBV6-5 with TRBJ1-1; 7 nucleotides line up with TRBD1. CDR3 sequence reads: CASSYGTAYTEAFF. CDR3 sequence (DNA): TGTGCCAGCAGTTACGGGACAGCATACACTGAAGCTTTCTTT.